These 22 T cell receptor beta chains came from one sample sequenced in a study of post-analysis software for immune sequencing data. The study, taken as a whole, reports: The study found TRBV5-6, TRBV5-1 and TRBV20-1 among five or six TRBV segments more frequent in patients than controls.

For these receptors, no antigen is known. Sequencing libraries made from TCR beta cDNA carried unique molecular identifiers. TCRdb itself ran the PCR reads through MiXCR, one entry per CDR3 protein. Of about 760,000 distinct CDR3 sequences in the sample, 30% were seen once. Sequencing input: blood. Receptors originate from a girl aged 5-17 years with multiple sclerosis.

This clonotype was detected a few times. The gene calls are TRBV20-1 and TRBJ1-5, with TRBD1 as a possible D gene (6 bases). Germline V CDR1 and CDR2: DFQATT, SNEGSKA (reference sequence). The CDR3 contains 15 residues. The V gene lost 3 bases and the J gene lost 2 bases, with 14 bases spanning the gap. CDR3 DNA: TGCAGTGCTAGTGCCTACAGGGTGGGCAATCAGCCCCAGCATTTT. Translation gives CSASAYRVGNQPQHF.

CDR3 loop: CASSYTSPSTDTQYF. In DNA form, the CDR3 reads TGTGCCAGCAGTTACACTAGCCCCAGCACAGATACGCAGTATTTT. The chain uses TRBV6-6 and TRBJ2-3; maybe TRBD2 (6 bases). Deletions cut 2 bases from V and 0 bases from J, with 9 bases between. The length of the CDR3 is 15 residues. Germline assignment: CDR1 MNHNY and CDR2 SVGAGI (reference sequence).

This chain joins TRBV2 and TRBJ2-3, with D maybe TRBD1 (5 bases). V lost 8 bases and J lost 7, with 13 bases in between. CDR1 is SNHLY and CDR2 is FYNNEI in the germline V gene. The CDR3 runs to 12 residues. DNA of the CDR3: TGTGCCAGCGAAAAAGGGGATTATACGCAGTATTTT. Residues: CASEKGDYTQYF. The full variable domain, in which reference TRBV2 and TRBJ2-3 provide the parts outside the CDR3, is EPEVTQTPSHQVTQMGQEVILRCVPISNHLYFYWYRQILGQKVEFLVSFYNNEISEKSEIFDDQFSVERPDGSNFTLKIRSTKLEDSAMYFCASEKGDYTQYFGPGTRLTVL.

Regarding this clonotype: At one end the junction does not follow the germline gene, possibly because of a read error. The chain combines TRBV5-5 with TRBJ2-3; 13 nucleotides line up with TRBD2. The CDR3 is 18 residues long. Germline V gives CDR1 SGHKS, CDR2 YYEKEE (reference sequence). CDR3 protein: CASNLETSGRISADTQYF. DNA of the CDR3: TGTGCCAGCAACTTGGAGACTAGCGGGAGGATTTCGGCAGATACGCAGTATTTT.

The chain has TRBV7-9 and TRBJ1-1; 8 nucleotides agree with TRBD1. With 5 bases clipped from V and 6 bases from J, the junction kept 11 bases outside the gene matches. Germline loops: CDR1 SEHNR, CDR2 FQNEAQ (reference sequence). The CDR3 is 15 amino acids. The CDR3 nucleotides read TGTGCCAGCAGCGACACAGGGGGTGGGTCCGCTGAAGCTTTCTTT. It encodes CASSDTGGGSAEAFF.

This clonotype was seen a handful of times. This chain connects TRBV7-2 to TRBJ2-1; no reliable D call. Germline lookup yields CDR1 SGHTA and CDR2 FQGNSA. The V gene lost 5 bases and the J gene lost 6 bases, with 11 bases spanning the gap. This CDR3 comprises 13 residues. As DNA, the CDR3 is TGTGCCAGCAGCGGAGCGCTGGTCAATGAGCAGTTCTTC. Protein sequence: CASSGALVNEQFF.

In its sample, this clonotype was seen a few times. The chain uses TRBV28 and TRBJ2-7, with a weak D call TRBD1 (5 bases). Trimming removed 5 bases from V and 1 base from J, with 15 bases in between. The CDR3 sequence is 15 residues long. The V gene's germline CDR1 is MDHEN and CDR2 SYDVKM. CDR3 region: CASSPQGVWSYEQYF. The CDR3 DNA is TGTGCCAGCAGTCCGCAGGGTGTTTGGTCCTACGAGCAGTACTTC. Together with reference TRBV28 and TRBJ2-7, the CDR3 gives the full variable domain: DVKVTQSSRYLVKRTGEKVFLECVQDMDHENMFWYRQDPGLGLRLIYFSYDVKMKEKGDIPEGYSVSREKKERFSLILESASTNQTSMYLCASSPQGVWSYEQYFGPGTRLTVT.

In this sample, this clonotype turned up a few times. The chain combines TRBV5-1 with TRBJ2-5; either TRBD1 or TRBD2 may fit D (5 bases each). This CDR3 spans 15 amino acids. V was trimmed by 3 bases and J by 4 bases, leaving 16 bases between them. The V gene's germline CDR1 is SGHRS and CDR2 YFSETQ. The CDR3 loop reads CASSSLPGRGETQYF. The CDR3 DNA follows: TGCGCCAGCAGCTCCCTACCGGGAAGGGGAGAGACCCAGTACTTC.

The gene calls are TRBV5-1 and TRBJ1-1; D ambiguous. Germline assignment: CDR1 SGHRS and CDR2 YFSETQ. The CDR3 runs 16 residues. V was shortened by 0 bases and J by 2 bases, with 14 bases between the two germline ends. The CDR3 spells CASSLARASGNTEAFF. In DNA, the CDR3 is TGCGCCAGCAGCTTGGCCCGGGCAAGCGGAAACACTGAAGCTTTCTTT.

This clonotype was picked up a small number of times. The chain uses TRBV4-1 and TRBJ1-1; 9 bases fit TRBD1. This CDR3 region has 17 residues. Germline V gene lookup returns CDR1 MGHRA and CDR2 YSYEKL. Trimming cost V 4 bases and J 2 bases; bases outside gene matches: 11. In DNA, the CDR3 is TGCGCCAGCAGCCGGACAGGGGCGGGACAGGGAAACACTGAAGCTTTCTTT. This codes for CASSRTGAGQGNTEAFF.

There are many counts of this clonotype. The genes are TRBV7-9 and TRBJ2-1, with TRBD1 as a possible D gene (6 bases). Trimming shortened V by 5 bases and J by 2 bases, and 10 bases separated the two germline ends. The V gene's germline CDR1 is SEHNR and CDR2 FQNEAQ (reference sequence). This CDR3 contains 14 residues. The CDR3 DNA reads as TGTGCCAGCAGCCAGGGGAGCGCCTACAATGAGCAGTTCTTC. Protein: CASSQGSAYNEQFF.

The chain combines TRBV20-1 with TRBJ1-4, with TRBD1 as a possible D gene (5 bases). The ends were cut back, 3 bases at V and 8 bases at J, with 13 bases in the middle. The CDR3 loop spans 13 amino acids. Germline assignment: CDR1 DFQATT and CDR2 SNEGSKA (reference sequence). The CDR3 reads CSASSMTVEKLFF. For the CDR3, the DNA is TGCAGTGCTAGTAGTATGACAGTCGAAAAACTGTTTTTT.

This clonotype was recorded a few times. The genes are TRBV12-3 or TRBV12-4 and TRBJ2-4; the D gene is possibly TRBD1 (5 bases). The CDR3 is 15 amino acids. V was shortened by 2 bases and J by 3 bases, with 11 bases between the two germline ends. The DNA of the CDR3 is TGTGCCAGCAGTTTACGGAGCCAGGGCAAAAACATTCAGTACTTC. Translating gives CASSLRSQGKNIQYF.

The rearrangement joins TRBV5-1 to TRBJ1-6, with unresolved D. The CDR3 has 16 residues. CDR1 and CDR2 from the germline V gene are SGHRS and YFSETQ. V dropped 0 bases and J dropped 8 bases, with 15 bases sitting between them. The CDR3 DNA reads as TGCGCCAGCAGCTTGGACTCAGCGGGCGGGTATTCACCCCTCCACTTT. Its protein is CASSLDSAGGYSPLHF.

The chain employs TRBV5-1 and TRBJ2-1; no reliable D call. The CDR3 consists of 12 residues. The ends were cut back, 4 bases at V and 5 bases at J, with 7 bases in the middle. From germline, CDR1 is SGHRS and CDR2 YFSETQ. Here the CDR3 DNA reads TGCGCCAGCAGCGTCGACGACAATGAGCAGTTCTTC. Translation gives CASSVDDNEQFF.

The chain is built from TRBV7-2 and TRBJ2-1; TRBD2 aligns across 8 bases. The CDR3 contains 16 residues. Germline lookup yields CDR1 SGHTA and CDR2 FQGNSA. V lost 4 bases, J lost 10 bases, and 15 bases stayed unmatched. The CDR3 loop is CASSSRSGGAGGEQFF. CDR3 bases: TGTGCCAGCAGCTCCCGAAGCGGGGGAGCCGGGGGGGAGCAGTTCTTC.

This clonotype was recorded a few times. This chain joins TRBV3-1 and TRBJ2-1, with D possibly being TRBD2 (6 bases). This CDR3 contains 16 residues. Per germline, CDR1 LGHDT and CDR2 YNNKEL (reference sequence). V was trimmed by 3 bases and J by 2 bases, leaving 14 bases between them. The CDR3 bases are TGTGCCAGCAGCCATGCGGCGGGACCAGCCTACAATGAGCAGTTCTTC. This encodes CASSHAAGPAYNEQFF.

On this clonotype itself: At one boundary the junction diverges from the germline segment, which might be a read error. The rearrangement joins TRBV20-1 to TRBJ1-2, with TRBD1 as a possible D gene (5 bases). The CDR3 spans 18 residues. CDR1 and CDR2 (germline): DFQATT, SNEGSKA (reference sequence). CDR3 nucleotide sequence: TGCAGTGCTAGACGAACCGGGACCGCCTCGATGGCGGACTATGGCTGCACCTTC. This encodes CSARRTGTASMADYGCTF.

This chain links TRBV7-2 with TRBJ2-2; TRBD2 aligns across 8 bases. CDR3 length equals 16 residues. V dropped 1 base and J dropped 6; count of bases not matched to a gene: 7. Germline CDR1 reads SGHTA; CDR2 reads FQGNSA. CDR3 loop: CASSLGSGLVAGELFF. In nucleotides, the CDR3 is TGTGCCAGCAGCTTAGGCTCGGGACTAGTGGCCGGGGAGCTGTTTTTT.

V gene TRBV28 combines with J gene TRBJ2-3, with D possibly TRBD2 on 6 matching bases. Germline V gene data show CDR1 as MDHEN and CDR2 as SYDVKM. With 3 bases removed from V and 1 base from J, the gap between germline ends came to 11 bases. This CDR3 has 15 residues. CDR3 loop: CASSFLSGGTDTQYF. The CDR3 DNA is TGTGCCAGCAGTTTCCTGTCGGGGGGCACAGATACGCAGTATTTT.

The chain joins TRBV12-3 or TRBV12-4 to TRBJ2-3; D is undetermined. Trimming took off 5 bases at V and 0 bases at J, with 6 bases between the two ends. This CDR3 contains 13 residues. The CDR3 reads CASSTTSTDTQYF. The DNA of the CDR3 is TGTGCCAGCAGTACCACTAGCACAGATACGCAGTATTTT.

In this sample, this clonotype turned up a few times. The chain is built from TRBV28 and TRBJ1-5, with D unresolved. V was cut by 4 bases and J by 3 bases, with 16 bases left in between. The CDR3 loop spans 16 amino acids. The V gene's germline CDR1 is MDHEN and CDR2 SYDVKM. The CDR3: CASSSQGAGVNQPQHF. CDR3 bases: TGTGCCAGCAGTTCCCAAGGCGCCGGGGTCAATCAGCCCCAGCATTTT.